This TCR beta chain appears in the sequencing data of a study of shared clonotypes between healthy human individuals (dated by TCRdb to 2020 to 2022). The study in broad terms: A few men and two women, aged 18 to 49 years, made up the cohort. To estimate repertoire size and how much clonotype sharing occurs between individuals, the study deeply sequenced the blood TCR repertoires of several healthy adults. Each donor's leukapheresis produced roughly between roughly 0.94 and 9.5 billion PBMCs. Libraries were prepared and TCR repertoires were sequenced by different laboratories using diverse techniques, in order to increase sequencing depth and limit assay-specific biases. The investigation overall reported the following: The genetic and exposure-history diversity represented was limited by the small number of donors. Only blood was sampled, and tissue TCR repertoires likely differ from those in blood. Based on pairwise subsampling, the degree of clonotype sharing among donors was expected to be affected by sequencing depth.

Healthy HIV-negative adults with no recently reported acute infections or vaccinations were included as donors. Every donor was a Caucasian adult living in Nashville, Tennessee, USA. For unsorted samples, some 100 million PBMCs were counted, and genomic DNA was extracted using the QIAamp DNA Blood Mini kit. Blood was collected by leukapheresis, and PBMCs were isolated by Ficoll-Histopaque density gradient centrifugation and then cryopreserved in liquid nitrogen vapor phase. V lost 0 bases and J lost 4 bases, and the count of bases not matched to a germline gene is 8. CDR1 and CDR2, looked up from the germline V gene (reference sequence), are LNHNV and YYDKDF. From the cysteine up to the phenylalanine, the CDR3 has a length of 17 residues. Solely the CDR3 DNA is kept, with 51 bases framed from the first base. Using the deep immunoSEQ assay, multiplex PCR amplified TCR CDR3 regions from genomic DNA. For each cell subset, the extracted genomic DNA was distributed evenly across all wells of several immunoSEQ 96-well plates, and each plate served as one replicate. For unsorted PBMC, each replicate PCR was loaded with roughly 0.3 ug genomic DNA, equivalent to about 30,000 T cell genomes. Genomic DNA from unsorted PBMC was sequenced over ten immunoSEQ deep assay plates. The purified libraries were quantified using a Qubit 3.0 fluorometer, sized with a Bioanalyzer 2100, and then quantified again using the KAPA Library Quantification kit. Every immunoSEQ 96-well plate was sequenced on a dedicated single-read 150-cycle Illumina NextSeq 550 flow cell. On the study's bioinformatics: Because the immunoSEQ output included only junctional sequences and no quality scores, the filtering could not be the same as the filtering used for full-length reads. To assign V/J genes and CDR3, sequences were annotated against IMGT germline references using PyIR, a Python wrapper for IgBLAST v1.9. Reads were filtered out if the reads had weak V/J assignments (E-value above 1e-6), no CDR3, stop codons, out-of-frame junctions, or ambiguous translated residues. V3J clonotypes were defined as sequences sharing an identical inferred V gene, J gene, and CDR3 amino acid sequence. The percentage overlap between two repertoires was calculated by dividing the number of shared unique clonotypes by the size of the smaller repertoire. Richness of each repertoire was evaluated using RTK rarefaction, the Chao1 estimator, and Recon v2.1 estimates of unobserved clonotypes. TCRdb mirrors the immuneACCESS table, restricted to in-frame sequences. Some clones are absent from its copies; in checked studies, under half trace to an unresolved V gene, and the reason for the others is unknown. D and trimming come from the DNA, and the V and J calls and clone size come from that table. The sample contains hundreds of thousands of clones, 75% to 80% of them found a single time. The ten largest clones take up 12% of the sample.

About this clone: No antigen is known for it. Base qualities are missing; no much larger clone stands one base away.

The specimen sequenced was PBMCs. Here the chain combines TRBV15 and TRBJ2-3; TRBD1 matches 9 bases in the middle. This receptor was obtained from a woman between 35 and 50 years old in good health. Some clones in this sample may be carry-over from other donors' samples. The CDR3 has the sequence CATSRDFTGGDADTQYF. The DNA reads TGTGCCACCAGCAGAGACTTTACAGGGGGCGACGCAGATACGCAGTATTTT.